The 15 T cell receptor beta chains given below trace back to one sample, sequenced in a study of T-cell reconstitution after alpha-beta-depleted transplantation in children. Unique molecular identifiers were incorporated when the TCRbeta library was constructed. MiXCR, applied by TCRdb to the PCR reads, yields one record per CDR3 protein. The repertoire has some 500,000 distinct CDR3 sequences, roughly 33% of them found once; the top ten carry around 2.5%. Specimen: PBMCs from the stem cell graft donor, collected from the stem cell graft. Every receptor here comes from a human donor who donated a stem cell graft to a child with aplastic anemia.

The chain links TRBV11-2 to TRBJ2-7; 8 positions match TRBD1. Germline CDR1 and CDR2: SGHAT and FQNNGV. V trimming: 4 bases; J trimming: 4 bases; junction bases outside the gene matches: 6. This CDR3 region has 14 residues. The CDR3 sequence: CASSSVRTGYEQYV. The CDR3 bases are TGTGCCAGCAGCTCCGTCAGGACAGGGTACGAGCAGTACGTC.

There are a few counts of this clonotype. In DNA form, the CDR3 reads TGTGCCAGCAGTGAAACAGGGAGGGACACTGAAGCTTTCTTT. It translates to CASSETGRDTEAFF. This chain connects TRBV25-1 to TRBJ1-1; TRBD1 might be the D (6 bases). Trimming cost V 2 bases and J 3 bases, with 10 bases left between them. Germline values: CDR1 MGHDK, CDR2 SYGVNS. The CDR3 has 14 amino acids.

CDR3 protein: CASSNWNSGSRGEQYV. CDR3 DNA sequence: TGTGCCAGCAGTAACTGGAATAGCGGTTCAAGGGGGGAGCAGTACGTC. The chain carries TRBV6-2 or TRBV6-3 and TRBJ2-7; perhaps D is TRBD1 or TRBD2 (6 bases each). The CDR3 runs to 16 residues. The V end lost 5 bases, the J end lost 7 bases, and 24 bases lay between the germline ends. CDR1 is MNHEY and CDR2 is SVGEGT in the germline V gene.

This clonotype was detected only a few times. The J gene is TRBJ2-2, the V gene TRBV6-4; 10 nucleotides match TRBD2. The CDR3 loop spans 17 amino acids. Per the germline V gene, CDR1 is MRHNA and CDR2 is SNTAGT. Unmatched junction bases numbered 7, after V lost 3 bases and J lost 3 bases. CDR3 in DNA: TGTGCCAGCAGTGAATCTAGCGGGAGAGGTTACACCGGGGAGCTGTTTTTT. It specifies CASSESSGRGYTGELFF.

The J gene is TRBJ1-5, the V gene TRBV12-3 or TRBV12-4; D possibly corresponds to TRBD1 (6 bases). The CDR3 contains 13 residues. Trimming removed 5 bases from V and 16 bases from J, with 21 bases in between. This CDR3 is CASSPGDRPPRHF. CDR3 nucleotides: TGTGCCAGCAGTCCCGGCGACAGGCCTCCCCGACATTTT.

This clonotype turned up a few times. The gene calls are TRBV27 and TRBJ2-5, with D perhaps given as TRBD1 or TRBD2 (5 bases each). Germline V gene sequence: CDR1 MNHEY, CDR2 SMNVEV (reference sequence). Deletions cut 0 bases from V and 4 bases from J, with 9 bases between. The CDR3 totals 14 residues. The CDR3 region is CASSLSSGGETQYF. The CDR3 DNA reads as TGTGCCAGCAGTTTATCATCTGGGGGAGAGACCCAGTACTTC.

This chain uses TRBV20-1 with TRBJ2-1, with a possible D match to TRBD2 (5 bases). Germline-derived CDR1 and CDR2 are DFQATT and SNEGSKA (reference sequence). The CDR3 has 12 amino acids. The CDR3: CSGLALTNEQFF. CDR3 DNA: TGCAGCGGTTTAGCGCTGACCAATGAGCAGTTCTTC.

This clonotype was seen repeatedly, ten times or more. V usage is TRBV6-5 and J usage is TRBJ2-7, with D possibly matching TRBD1 (6 bases). Trimming cost V 0 bases and J 0 bases, with 9 bases left between them. Germline loops: CDR1 MNHEY, CDR2 SVGAGI. The CDR3 has 15 residues. The CDR3 spells CASSYSGAASYEQYV. DNA for the CDR3: TGTGCCAGCAGTTACTCGGGGGCGGCCTCCTACGAGCAGTACGTC.

This clonotype appeared a single time. This chain uses TRBV19 with TRBJ1-6; TRBD1 aligns across 7 bases. This CDR3 region has 16 residues. The germline CDR1 and CDR2 sequences are LNHDA and SQIVND (reference sequence). Losses at the gene ends were 9 bases for V and 7 bases for J; bases not matched to a gene: 15. The CDR3 DNA follows: TGTGCCAGCCGTATAGGGGGCTCCCGGGAAAATTCACCCCTCCACTTT. Residues: CASRIGGSRENSPLHF.

This clonotype was counted a few times. This chain uses TRBV20-1 with TRBJ2-5; tentative D call: TRBD2 (5 bases). Germline CDR1 is DFQATT and CDR2 is SNEGSKA (reference sequence). CDR3 size: 13 residues. V was trimmed by 6 bases and J by 2 bases, leaving 13 bases between them. The DNA for the CDR3 is TGCAGTGCAGCGGAGAGTTATCAAGAGACCCAGTACTTC. It is translated as CSAAESYQETQYF.

This clonotype was found a few times. The V and J genes are TRBV11-2 and TRBJ2-1; D is unclear. Germline values: CDR1 SGHAT, CDR2 FQNNGV. The CDR3 runs to 11 residues. Trimming stripped 5 bases from V and 8 bases from J, with 7 bases between. CDR3 in DNA: TGTGCCAGCAGCCCAGCCCATGAGCAGTTCTTC. Protein product: CASSPAHEQFF.

The J gene is TRBJ2-3, the V gene TRBV28, with D unresolved. V lost 1 base to trimming and J lost 3 bases, with 11 bases between them. CDR1 is MDHEN, CDR2 SYDVKM, per germline. The CDR3 covers 15 residues. The CDR3 nucleotides read TGTGCCAGCAGTTTATCCGGTATTGGAACAGATACGCAGTATTTT. Its translation is CASSLSGIGTDTQYF.

The J gene is TRBJ1-6, the V gene TRBV11-2; D is unclear. This CDR3 region has 13 residues. V gave up 4 bases and J gave up 7 bases, with 8 bases separating them. Per the germline V gene, CDR1 is SGHAT and CDR2 is FQNNGV. The CDR3 is CASSSAWNSPLHF. In nucleotides, the CDR3 is TGTGCCAGCAGCTCCGCATGGAATTCACCCCTCCACTTT.

The chain recombines TRBV5-1 with TRBJ1-2; D is possibly TRBD1 (5 bases). This CDR3 region has 14 residues. Between the trimmed V and J ends, which lost 1 base and 2 bases, there was a span of 9 bases. Germline V gene sequence: CDR1 SGHRS, CDR2 YFSETQ. This CDR3 is CASSLRDVNYGYTF. CDR3 DNA sequence: TGCGCCAGCAGCTTGAGGGACGTCAACTATGGCTACACCTTC.

The chain has TRBV5-6 and TRBJ2-7; D call uncertain. CDR1 and CDR2 (germline): SGHDT, YYEEEE. V lost 1 base and J lost 5, with 4 bases in between. The CDR3 is made up of 11 amino acids. Here the CDR3 reads CASSLIHEQYF. The CDR3 bases are TGTGCCAGCAGCTTGATCCACGAGCAGTACTTC.